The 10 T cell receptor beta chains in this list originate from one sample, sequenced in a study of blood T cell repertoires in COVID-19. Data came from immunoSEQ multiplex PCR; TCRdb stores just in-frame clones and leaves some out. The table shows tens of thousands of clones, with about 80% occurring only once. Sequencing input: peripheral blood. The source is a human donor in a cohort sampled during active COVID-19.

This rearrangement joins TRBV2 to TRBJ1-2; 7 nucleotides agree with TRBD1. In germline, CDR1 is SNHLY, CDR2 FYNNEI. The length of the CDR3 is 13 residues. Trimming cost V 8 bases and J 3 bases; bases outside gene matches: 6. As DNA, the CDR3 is TGTGCCAGCTATCTAGGGGGCGACTATGGCTACACCTTC. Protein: CASYLGGDYGYTF.

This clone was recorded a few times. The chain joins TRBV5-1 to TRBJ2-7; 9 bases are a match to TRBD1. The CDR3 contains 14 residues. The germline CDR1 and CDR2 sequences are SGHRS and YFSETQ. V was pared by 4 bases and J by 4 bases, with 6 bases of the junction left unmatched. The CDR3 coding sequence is TGCGCCAGCAGCGCCCCGGGACAGGGTTACGAGCAGTACTTC. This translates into CASSAPGQGYEQYF. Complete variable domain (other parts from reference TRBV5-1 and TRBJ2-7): KAGVTQTPRYLIKTRGQQVTLSCSPISGHRSVSWYQQTPGQGLQFLFEYFSETQRNKGNFPGRFSGRQFSNSRSEMNVSTLELGDSALYLCASSAPGQGYEQYFGPGTRLTVT.

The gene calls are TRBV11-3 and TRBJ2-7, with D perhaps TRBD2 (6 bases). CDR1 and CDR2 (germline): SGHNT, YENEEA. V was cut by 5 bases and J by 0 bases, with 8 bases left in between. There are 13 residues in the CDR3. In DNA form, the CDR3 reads TGTGCCAGCAGCCGGAGGGGCTCCTACGAGCAGTACTTC. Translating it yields CASSRRGSYEQYF.

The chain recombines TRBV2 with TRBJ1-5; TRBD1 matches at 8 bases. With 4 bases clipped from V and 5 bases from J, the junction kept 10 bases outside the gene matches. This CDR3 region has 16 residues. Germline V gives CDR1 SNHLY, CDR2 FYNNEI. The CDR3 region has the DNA TGTGCCAGCAGTGGGACAGGGCTGGATATGGATCAGCCCCAGCATTTT. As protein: CASSGTGLDMDQPQHF.

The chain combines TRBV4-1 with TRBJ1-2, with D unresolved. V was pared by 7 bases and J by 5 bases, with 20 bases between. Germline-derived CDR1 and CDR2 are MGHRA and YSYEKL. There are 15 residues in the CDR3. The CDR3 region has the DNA TGCGCCAGCATTCCGGTGATGGGCAGCCCTTATGGCTACACCTTC. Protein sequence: CASIPVMGSPYGYTF.

CDR3 in DNA: TGTGCCAGCAGCCGATCCCCTGCCCGGGGCAATCAGCCCCAGCATTTT. This encodes CASSRSPARGNQPQHF. This chain uses TRBV6-2 or TRBV6-3 with TRBJ1-5; D gene uncertain. The CDR3 is 16 residues long. Germline lookup yields CDR1 MNHEY and CDR2 SVGEGT. Deletions cut 6 bases from V and 2 bases from J, with 17 bases between.

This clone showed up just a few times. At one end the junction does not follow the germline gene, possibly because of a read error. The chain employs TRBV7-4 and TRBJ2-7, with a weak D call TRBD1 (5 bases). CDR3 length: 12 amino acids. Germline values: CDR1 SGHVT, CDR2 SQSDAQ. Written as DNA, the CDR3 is TGTGCCAGCAGCTCAAGTGGTGGGGCCAGAGCCTTC. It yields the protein CASSSSGGARAF.

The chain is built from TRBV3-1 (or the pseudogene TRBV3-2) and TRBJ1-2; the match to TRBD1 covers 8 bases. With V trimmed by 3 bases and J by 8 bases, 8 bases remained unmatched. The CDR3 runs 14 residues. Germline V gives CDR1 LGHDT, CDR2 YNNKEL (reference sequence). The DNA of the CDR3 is TGTGCCAGCAGCCAGGACACAGGGGGGAGCGGCTACACCTTC. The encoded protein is CASSQDTGGSGYTF.

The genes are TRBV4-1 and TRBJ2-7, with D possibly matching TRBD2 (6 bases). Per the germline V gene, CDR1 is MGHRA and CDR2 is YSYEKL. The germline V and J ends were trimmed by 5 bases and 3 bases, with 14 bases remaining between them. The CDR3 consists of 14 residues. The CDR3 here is CASSFRTGGYEQYF. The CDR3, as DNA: TGCGCCAGCAGCTTCCGGACCGGGGGCTACGAGCAGTACTTC.

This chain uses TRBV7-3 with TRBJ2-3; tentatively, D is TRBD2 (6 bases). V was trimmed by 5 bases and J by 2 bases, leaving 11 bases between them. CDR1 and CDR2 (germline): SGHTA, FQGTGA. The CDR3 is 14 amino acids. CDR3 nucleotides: TGTGCCAGCAGCACGGGAGAATTCACAGATACGCAGTATTTT. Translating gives CASSTGEFTDTQYF.